The 8 T cell receptor beta chains presented below share a single source sample, sequenced in a study of T cells in Graves' hyperthyroidism and ophthalmopathy. Amplification targeted TCR beta CDR3 regions from RNA transcripts. Researchers ran a first-round RT-PCR on the TCR CDR3 using the HTBI primer set. TCRdb re-derived calls from the multiplex PCR reads in MiXCR, one entry per CDR3 protein. In the table there are hundreds of thousands of distinct CDR3 sequences, about 15% of which are singletons. Sequencing was done on a sample of blood. These receptors were collected from a woman aged 18-29 years with Graves' hyperthyroidism.

This clonotype was detected a few times. For the CDR3, the DNA is TGTGCCAGTAGTATGACATATGAAGCTTTCTTT. Residues: CASSMTYEAFF. The V gene is TRBV19, the J gene TRBJ1-1; no firm D call. The CDR3 contains 11 residues. V lost 3 bases and J 7 bases, leaving 6 bases between the germline ends. CDR1 is LNHDA and CDR2 is SQIVND in the germline V gene (reference sequence).

In this sample, this clonotype turned up once. The chain employs TRBV24-1 and TRBJ2-1; the D gene is possibly TRBD2 (5 bases). The germline V and J ends were trimmed by 9 bases and 4 bases, with 15 bases remaining between them. This CDR3 spans 14 amino acids. CDR1 and CDR2 from the germline V gene are KGHDR and SFDVKD. The CDR3 loop reads CATYSRRGYNEQFF. The CDR3 region has the DNA TGTGCCACCTACAGTCGTCGAGGGTACAATGAGCAGTTCTTC.

This clonotype was found many times. The V gene is TRBV12-3 or TRBV12-4, the J gene TRBJ1-1, with D perhaps TRBD1 (5 bases). This CDR3 has 14 residues. V shed 5 bases and J shed 3 bases, with 13 bases lying between them. The DNA for the CDR3 is TGTGCCAGCAGTAGCAGGGCTGGGTACACTGAAGCTTTCTTT. It yields the protein CASSSRAGYTEAFF.

This clonotype appeared many times. The V gene is TRBV3-1, the J gene TRBJ2-5, with TRBD2 matching 12 bases. The CDR3 sequence is 14 residues long. In germline, CDR1 is LGHDT, CDR2 YNNKEL (reference sequence). The trim removed 6 bases at V and 4 bases at J, leaving 3 bases unmatched. The CDR3 bases are TGTGCCAGCAGGGCTAGCGGGGGGGCAGAGACCCAGTACTTC. As protein: CASRASGGAETQYF.

This clonotype was seen a few times. DNA for the CDR3: TGCGCCAGCAGCTACCTCGGAGACGGGACTGAAGCTTTCTTT. Its protein is CASSYLGDGTEAFF. The rearrangement joins TRBV5-1 to TRBJ1-1; D remains ambiguous. Germline V gene sequence: CDR1 SGHRS, CDR2 YFSETQ. V lost 3 bases, J lost 5 bases, and 14 bases lay in between. This CDR3 spans 14 amino acids.

This clonotype was recorded at least ten times. The genes are TRBV12-3 or TRBV12-4 and TRBJ2-3; 7 nucleotides line up with TRBD1. There are 13 residues in the CDR3. Unmatched junction bases numbered 10, after V lost 5 bases and J lost 11 bases. For the CDR3, the DNA is TGTGCCAGCAGTATAGGGGGCCCAACGGGGCAGTATTTT. As protein: CASSIGGPTGQYF.

This clonotype was counted at least ten times. In DNA, the CDR3 is TGTGCCAGCACCTCGGACAGGGCGTATGGCTACACCTTC. Residues: CASTSDRAYGYTF. The rearrangement links TRBV7-2 to TRBJ1-2; TRBD1 agrees at 8 bases. The V and J ends lost 7 bases and 5 bases, in that order; junction bases with no gene match: 6. The CDR3 loop spans 13 amino acids. Germline CDR1 SGHTA, CDR2 FQGNSA. The full variable domain, completed using reference TRBV7-2 and TRBJ1-2, is GAGVSQSPSNKVTEKGKDVELRCDPISGHTALYWYRQSLGQGLEFLIYFQGNSAPDKSGLPSDRFSAERTGGSVSTLTIQRTQQEDSAVYLCASTSDRAYGYTFGSGTRLTVV.

In its sample, this clonotype was seen a few times. As DNA, the CDR3 is TGTGCCAGCGCTCTTTCGGGGGGGAAGTACCAAGAGACCCAGTACTTC. As protein: CASALSGGKYQETQYF. This chain uses TRBV6-2 or TRBV6-3 with TRBJ2-5, with 8 bases fitting TRBD2. The CDR3 has 16 amino acids. V trimming: 8 bases; J trimming: 0 bases; junction bases outside the gene matches: 11. CDR1 MNHEY and CDR2 SVGEGT come from the germline V gene.